A selection of T cell receptor beta chains follows, all from one sample in a study of T cells in Graves' hyperthyroidism and ophthalmopathy. TCRdb re-derived calls from the multiplex PCR reads in MiXCR, one entry per CDR3 protein. The sample has more than 450,000 distinct CDR3 sequences, about 14% seen once. Sample: blood. The receptors shown here come from a woman in her thirties or forties with Graves' hyperthyroidism. Each CDR3 is given with its conserved first and last residue. D genes are given only for firm matches. Rows give clone size only sometimes, using once, few, many, or a class for an expanded clone.

v_call	clone_size	j_call	d_call	cdr3_aa	cdr3_nt
TRBV2	.	TRBJ2-5	TRBD1	CASSEGTAFQETQYF	TGTGCCAGCAGTGAGGGGACAGCCTTCCAAGAGACCCAGTACTTC
TRBV20-1	.	TRBJ2-1	TRBD2	CSARDLSASGRAGYVEQFF	TGCAGTGCTAGAGATCTGTCGGCTAGCGGGAGGGCCGGGTATGTTGAGCAGTTCTTC
TRBV7-9	many	TRBJ2-7	.	CASSLHSPYEQYF	TGTGCCAGCAGCTTACACTCACCCTACGAGCAGTACTTC
TRBV30	many	TRBJ2-1	TRBD1	CAWSVQGNEQFF	TGTGCCTGGAGTGTACAGGGGAATGAGCAGTTCTTC
TRBV2	many	TRBJ1-2	.	CASSPSPGGRYGYTF	TGTGCCAGCAGCCCAAGTCCCGGGGGCCGCTATGGCTACACCTTC
TRBV20-1	many	TRBJ2-7	TRBD1	CSANGQGPLRQYF	TGCAGTGCTAACGGACAGGGACCCCTTCGGCAGTACTTC
TRBV30	many	TRBJ2-7	.	CAWRRGVGAHEQYF	TGTGCCTGGAGGAGGGGGGTCGGGGCTCACGAGCAGTACTTC
TRBV20-1	few	TRBJ1-2	TRBD1	CSARDPGQGYGYTF	TGCAGTGCTAGAGATCCAGGACAGGGGTATGGCTACACCTTC
TRBV4-1	.	TRBJ2-5	TRBD1	CASSLVTRDRGQETQYF	TGCGCCAGCAGCCTAGTAACCCGGGACAGGGGGCAAGAGACCCAGTACTTC
TRBV7-7	few	TRBJ2-2	.	CASSFRTGTGELFF	TGTGCTAGCAGCTTCCGAACAGGGACCGGGGAGCTGTTTTTT
TRBV27	.	TRBJ1-1	.	CASSLSARMNTEAFF	TGTGCCAGCAGTTTATCGGCCAGGATGAACACTGAAGCTTTCTTT
TRBV24-1	many	TRBJ2-1	TRBD2	CATSDQSGTTYNEQFF	TGTGCCACCAGTGATCAATCCGGGACTACCTACAATGAGCAGTTCTTC
TRBV5-4	few	TRBJ2-5	.	CASSLDGSGKTQYF	TGTGCCAGCAGCTTGGATGGGAGCGGTAAGACCCAGTACTTC
TRBV4-1	.	TRBJ2-1	TRBD2	CASSHGLANSYNEQFF	TGCGCCAGCAGCCACGGACTAGCGAATTCCTACAATGAGCAGTTCTTC
TRBV20-1	.	TRBJ1-2	TRBD1	CSARQGALNYGYTF	TGCAGTGCCAGACAGGGGGCCCTTAACTATGGCTACACCTTC
TRBV7-9	many	TRBJ1-1	.	CASSPRTSMNTEAFF	TGTGCCAGCAGCCCCAGGACAAGCATGAACACTGAAGCTTTCTTT
TRBV28	many	TRBJ2-7	TRBD2	CASSLRAGEVGWYEQYF	TGTGCCAGCAGTTTAAGGGCGGGGGAGGTAGGTTGGTACGAGCAGTACTTC
TRBV20-1	.	TRBJ1-3	.	CSAGAVSGDTIYF	TGCAGTGCAGGAGCAGTCTCTGGAGACACCATATATTTT
TRBV18	.	TRBJ2-2	TRBD2	CASSPYRLAEKNTGELFF	TGTGCCAGCTCACCTTATAGACTAGCGGAGAAGAACACCGGGGAGCTGTTTTTT
TRBV10-3	.	TRBJ2-7	TRBD1	CAISESMTGVYEQYF	TGTGCCATCAGTGAGTCTATGACAGGGGTCTACGAGCAGTACTTC
TRBV3-1	.	TRBJ2-3	TRBD1	CASSQDLRTGGTDTQYF	TGTGCCAGCAGCCAAGATCTACGGACAGGCGGCACAGATACGCAGTATTTT
TRBV7-2	many	TRBJ1-2	.	CASSLGTYTF	TGTGCCAGCAGCTTAGGGACCTACACCTTC
TRBV10-3	many	TRBJ2-1	TRBD1	CAISESRQGADNEQFF	TGTGCCATCAGTGAGTCACGACAGGGGGCGGACAATGAGCAGTTCTTC
TRBV2	many	TRBJ2-2	.	CASSEGLGRNTGELFF	TGTGCCAGCAGTGAAGGTCTGGGGCGGAACACCGGGGAGCTGTTTTTT
TRBV11-2	.	TRBJ2-7	.	CASSLAHTYEQYF	TGTGCCAGCAGCTTAGCACATACCTACGAGCAGTACTTC
TRBV7-2	many	TRBJ1-6	.	CASSLEVTASPLHF	TGTGCCAGCAGCTTAGAGGTGACTGCTTCACCCCTCCACTTT
TRBV29-1	many	TRBJ2-1	.	CSVSQGSSYNEQFF	TGCAGCGTTTCCCAAGGGAGCTCCTACAATGAGCAGTTCTTC
TRBV12-3/TRBV12-4	many	TRBJ2-1	TRBD2	CASRGAGGQFSYNEQFF	TGTGCCAGCAGAGGGGCGGGGGGCCAGTTCTCCTACAATGAGCAGTTCTTC
TRBV9	.	TRBJ2-2	TRBD1	CASSAGIRDRGSSGELFF	TGTGCCAGCAGCGCGGGGATAAGGGACAGGGGGTCATCCGGGGAGCTGTTTTTT
TRBV5-1	many	TRBJ2-3	.	CASSFFGLSSTDTQYF	TGCGCCAGCAGCTTTTTCGGACTTTCTAGCACAGATACGCAGTATTTT
TRBV28	many	TRBJ1-5	.	CASSSAIGISNQPQHF	TGTGCCAGCAGTTCGGCGATCGGAATTAGCAATCAGCCCCAGCATTTT
TRBV5-6	.	TRBJ2-3	TRBD1	CASSLFLGTGGGGTQYF	TGTGCCAGCAGCTTGTTTCTCGGGACAGGGGGCGGCGGTACGCAGTATTTT
TRBV4-2	.	TRBJ1-3	.	CASSQGMSGSGNTIYF	TGTGCCAGCAGCCAAGGGATGTCTGGTAGTGGAAACACCATATATTTT
TRBV10-2	many	TRBJ2-1	.	CASRATGDNEQFF	TGCGCCAGCAGGGCGACAGGCGACAATGAGCAGTTCTTC
TRBV5-1	few	TRBJ2-3	.	CASRGSGDTQYF	TGCGCCAGCAGGGGTAGCGGTGATACGCAGTATTTT
TRBV6-1	many	TRBJ2-1	TRBD1	CASSEAPGTGGGGSEQFF	TGTGCCAGCAGTGAAGCGCCTGGGACAGGGGGCGGTGGGTCGGAGCAGTTCTTC
TRBV3-1	many	TRBJ2-1	.	CASSLAITQSGEQFF	TGTGCCAGCAGCCTCGCGATTACGCAGTCCGGTGAGCAGTTCTTC
TRBV11-3	many	TRBJ2-2	TRBD1	CASSLEKGARTGELFF	TGTGCCAGCAGCTTAGAGAAGGGGGCGCGAACCGGGGAGCTGTTTTTT
TRBV11-2	few	TRBJ1-2	.	CASSLDGYGGSSTF	TGTGCCAGCAGCTTAGATGGATACGGCGGATCCTCGACCTTC
TRBV29-1	.	TRBJ2-2	TRBD2	CSVSGTSGNTGELFF	TGCAGCGTTTCCGGGACTAGCGGGAACACCGGGGAGCTGTTTTTT
TRBV6-2/TRBV6-3	few	TRBJ2-3	TRBD2	CASSYSLRLAGEEDTQYF	TGTGCCAGCAGTTACTCGTTGCGACTAGCGGGAGAGGAAGATACGCAGTATTTT
TRBV12-3/TRBV12-4	many	TRBJ1-3	.	CASSRQSSGNTIYF	TGTGCCAGCAGCCGACAGAGCTCTGGAAACACCATATATTTT
TRBV27	few	TRBJ2-2	.	CASTGMGNTGELFF	TGTGCCAGCACCGGCATGGGGAACACCGGGGAGCTGTTTTTT
TRBV6-2/TRBV6-3	once	TRBJ2-7	.	CASSYSHEQYF	TGTGCCAGCAGTTACTCCCACGAGCAGTACTTC